This TCR beta chain is from a study of cytomegalovirus exposure and HLA in healthy donors. Use of 60 Vbeta and 13 Jbeta primers characterized the PCR. Measured with immunoSEQ multiplex PCR; TCRdb has only the in-frame clones, and not every one. The data contain 150,000 to 200,000 clones, 76% of them singletons. A few counts support this clone. The CDR3 sequence is 11 residues long. CDR1 is MDHEN and CDR2 is SYDVKM in the germline V gene. Sequencing was done on a sample of PBMCs. This clonotype was obtained from a woman aged 25 to 39 in good health and CMV-seropositive. The chain joins TRBV28 to TRBJ2-5; 7 bases agree with TRBD1. The J call may be mistaken, given a closer DNA end match to TRBJ2-7. The CDR3 reads CASRTGTEQYF. The CDR3 nucleotides are TGTGCCAGCAGGACAGGGACCGAGCAGTACTTC.